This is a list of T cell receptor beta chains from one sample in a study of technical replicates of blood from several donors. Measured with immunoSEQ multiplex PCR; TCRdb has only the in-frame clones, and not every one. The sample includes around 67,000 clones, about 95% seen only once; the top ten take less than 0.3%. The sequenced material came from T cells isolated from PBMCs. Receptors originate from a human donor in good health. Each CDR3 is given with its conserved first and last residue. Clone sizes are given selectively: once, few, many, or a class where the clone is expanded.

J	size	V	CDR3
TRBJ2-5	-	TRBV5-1	CASSLFQQETQYF
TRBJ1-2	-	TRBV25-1	CASSAPGQGALNYGYTF
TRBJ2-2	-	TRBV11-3	CASSTKQGAPGELFF
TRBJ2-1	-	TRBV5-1	CASSSRTGMSYNEQFF
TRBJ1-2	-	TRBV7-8	CASSKTILHYGYTF
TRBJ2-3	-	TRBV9	CASSPGPRADTQYF
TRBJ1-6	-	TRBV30	CAWRQGLNSPLHF
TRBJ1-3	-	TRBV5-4	CASSLEHNRNTIYF
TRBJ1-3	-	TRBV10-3	CAISGDSRNTIYF
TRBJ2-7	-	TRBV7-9	CASSLFELRSSYEQYF
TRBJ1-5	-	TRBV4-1	CASSMTGGPNQPQHF
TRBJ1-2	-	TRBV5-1	CASSVEQEYGYTF
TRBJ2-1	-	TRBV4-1	CASSQVGGLQSGEQFF
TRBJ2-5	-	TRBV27	CASSLFPTGGNQETQYF
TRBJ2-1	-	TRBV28	CASTPTSGSVNEQFF
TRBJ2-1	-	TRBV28	CASTRPVAGDDEQFF
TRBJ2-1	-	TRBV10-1	CASSPLTSGGPDNEQFF
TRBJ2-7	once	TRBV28	CASSPLLAGSRSYEQYF
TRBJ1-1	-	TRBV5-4	CASSLYQGRAEAFF
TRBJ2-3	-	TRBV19	CASRIAGGYTDTQYF
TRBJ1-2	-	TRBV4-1	CASSHRARYGYTF
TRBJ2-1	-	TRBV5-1	CASSLGFRGQGSYNEQFF
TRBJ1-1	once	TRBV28	CASIPGGHTEAFF
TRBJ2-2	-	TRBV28	CATQTEGLSGELFF
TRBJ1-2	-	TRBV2	CASKDHTGIDYGYTF
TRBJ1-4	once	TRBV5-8	CASSSSGILEKLFF
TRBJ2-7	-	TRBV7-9	CASSFPVSYEQYF
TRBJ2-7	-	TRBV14	CASSPEPTGSYEQYF
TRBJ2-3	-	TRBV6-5	CASKLAGDYTQYF
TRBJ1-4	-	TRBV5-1	CATSMARGQGAIWEKLFF
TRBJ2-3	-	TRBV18	CASSPFTGTQYF
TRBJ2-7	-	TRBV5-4	CASSLGLISYEQYF
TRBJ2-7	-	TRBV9	CASSVATTVTYEQYF